The next 18 T cell receptor beta chains were all read from a single sample in a study of cytomegalovirus exposure and HLA in healthy donors (dated by TCRdb to about 2017). The receptor library was made with the immunoSEQ multiplex PCR assay. A mixture of 60 forward primers for TCR Vbeta segments and 13 reverse primers for TCR Jbeta segments was used in the multiplex PCR. In TCRdb, the immuneACCESS table is reduced to in-frame sequences with V and J assigned. These tables do not hold every clone; where another copy was compared, an unresolved V gene accounts for under half, and the others remain unexplained. The sample table contains some 140,000 clones; only one count was recorded for over 65% of them. Of the sample, about 2% is held by the ten largest clones. The sample consisted of PBMCs. The receptors shown here come from a man between 25 and 39 years old in good health and CMV-seronegative.

The J gene is TRBJ2-5, the V gene TRBV7-6, with 11 nucleotides matching TRBD1. Germline V gene lookup returns CDR1 SGHVS and CDR2 FNYEAQ. The CDR3 runs 14 residues. J lost 3 bases, V lost 4 bases, and 1 base had no gene match. The CDR3 sequence: CASSWGQGEETQYF. In DNA form, the CDR3 reads TGTGCCAGCAGCTGGGGACAGGGGGAAGAGACCCAGTACTTC.

In its sample, this clone was seen a few times. The chain joins TRBV29-1 to TRBJ2-5; the match to TRBD1 covers 8 bases. Germline CDR1 and CDR2: SQVTM and ANQGSEA. The V gene end was trimmed by 7 bases and the J gene end by 2 bases; junction bases not matched to a gene: 15. This CDR3 region has 16 residues. Here the CDR3 reads CSASIQGDTLQETQYF. The CDR3 DNA is TGCAGCGCCTCAATACAGGGGGATACCCTTCAAGAGACCCAGTACTTC.

Regarding this clone: Compared with germline, one end of the junction differs, possibly owing to a read error. The chain is built from TRBV7-7 and TRBJ2-1, with a weak D call TRBD2 (6 bases). Looked up from germline, CDR1 is SSHAT and CDR2 is FNYEAQ (reference sequence). CDR3 size: 14 residues. The CDR3 DNA reads TGTGCTAGCAGCTTACTCGGAGGGAACAATGAGCAGTTCTTC. Translation: CASSLLGGNNEQFF.

The rearrangement links TRBV4-2 to TRBJ2-5, with D tentatively TRBD2 (7 bases). The CDR3 spans 14 residues. Trimming shortened V by 1 base and J by 3 bases, and 9 bases separated the two germline ends. Looked up from germline, CDR1 is LGHNA and CDR2 is YNFKEQ. CDR3 DNA: TGTGCCAGCAGCCAAGCGGGGGGCAAAGAGACCCAGTACTTC. Its protein product is CASSQAGGKETQYF.

J is TRBJ2-1 and V is TRBV5-1; TRBD2 agrees at 11 bases. The V gene's germline CDR1 is SGHRS and CDR2 YFSETQ. There are 16 residues in the CDR3. V shed 3 bases and J 4 bases; nucleotides not matched to a gene: 6. The CDR3 sequence is CASSSSTSGAYNEQFF. CDR3 nucleotide sequence: TGCGCCAGCAGCTCATCGACTAGCGGGGCGTACAATGAGCAGTTCTTC.

A few counts support this clone. The rearrangement joins TRBV4-2 to TRBJ1-1, with D possibly matching TRBD1 (6 bases). This CDR3 region has 16 residues. Germline-derived CDR1 and CDR2 are LGHNA and YNFKEQ. V was pared by 1 base and J by 1 base, with 13 bases between. DNA for the CDR3: TGTGCCAGCAGCCAAGTTCAGGGGCGAGGGAACACTGAAGCTTTCTTT. It yields the protein CASSQVQGRGNTEAFF.

The V call is TRBV5-6, the J call TRBJ2-3; D ambiguous. CDR1 is SGHDT and CDR2 is YYEEEE in the germline V gene. V lost 2 bases and J lost 4, with 5 bases in between. This CDR3 contains 12 residues. CDR3 residues: CASSFWPDTQYF. The CDR3 region has the DNA TGTGCCAGCAGCTTTTGGCCAGATACGCAGTATTTT.

This clone has a single count. The chain employs TRBV29-1 and TRBJ2-3; 7 positions agree with TRBD1. CDR1 is SQVTM and CDR2 is ANQGSEA in the germline V gene. This CDR3 has 15 amino acids. V shed 6 bases, J shed 2 bases, and the junction held 11 bases outside the gene matches. CDR3 loop: CSVGPRGQHTDTQYF. CDR3 DNA: TGCAGCGTCGGCCCAAGGGGGCAGCACACAGATACGCAGTATTTT.

This clone was observed once. The chain uses TRBV7-2 and TRBJ2-5, with D maybe TRBD2 (6 bases). V lost 5 bases and J lost 5, with 12 bases in between. CDR3 length: 13 residues. Germline V CDR1 and CDR2: SGHTA, FQGNSA. The CDR3 spells CASSLGLTETQYF. In DNA, the CDR3 is TGTGCCAGCAGCCTTGGACTAACGGAGACCCAGTACTTC.

CDR3 protein: CASTMGSQETQYF. The CDR3 bases are TGTGCCAGTACCATGGGCAGCCAAGAGACCCAGTACTTC. The rearrangement links TRBV19 to TRBJ2-5; D gene ambiguous. Trimming shortened V by 7 bases and J by 1 base, and 10 bases separated the two germline ends. The V gene's germline CDR1 is LNHDA and CDR2 SQIVND (reference sequence). The CDR3 consists of 13 residues.

The chain carries TRBV19 and TRBJ1-6; 7 bases agree with TRBD1. The J segment lost 0 bases and the V segment lost 2 bases, leaving 10 bases of the junction unmatched. Germline lookup yields CDR1 LNHDA and CDR2 SQIVND (reference sequence). This CDR3 is built from 19 residues. CDR3 coding DNA: TGTGCCAGTAGTATAAAGGGGGCTAATATGGGCTCCTATAATTCACCCCTCCACTTT. Protein sequence: CASSIKGANMGSYNSPLHF.

The genes are TRBV19 and TRBJ1-5; a weak D match, TRBD1 (5 bases). From germline, CDR1 is LNHDA and CDR2 SQIVND (reference sequence). This CDR3 region has 13 residues. The V gene lost 5 bases and the J gene lost 6 bases, with 11 bases spanning the gap. As DNA, the CDR3 is TGTGCCAGTAGTGGGACGGGGGGTCAGCCCCAGCATTTT. It translates to CASSGTGGQPQHF.

The chain carries TRBV7-2 and TRBJ2-3; TRBD2 matches 12 bases. V lost 5 bases and J lost 1; bases outside the gene matches: 4. This CDR3 comprises 16 residues. Looked up from germline, CDR1 is SGHTA and CDR2 is FQGNSA. This CDR3 is CASSLLAGGRTDTQYF. DNA of the CDR3: TGTGCCAGCAGCCTACTAGCGGGGGGTCGCACAGATACGCAGTATTTT.

The chain joins TRBV6-1 to TRBJ2-7, with a tentative D call TRBD2 (6 bases). The germline CDR1 and CDR2 sequences are MNHNS and SASEGT. V was pared by 2 bases and J by 2 bases, with 16 bases between. The CDR3 is 16 amino acids. The CDR3 nucleotides are TGTGCCAGCAGTGAATCTGCTCGGTGGGGGGCCTACGAGCAGTACTTC. This gives the protein CASSESARWGAYEQYF.

This chain uses TRBV2 with TRBJ2-1, with D tentatively TRBD2 (6 bases). Germline CDR1 and CDR2: SNHLY and FYNNEI. This CDR3 is built from 14 residues. V was pared by 5 bases and J by 9 bases, with 17 bases between. The CDR3 region has the DNA TGTGCCAGCAGTCCAGACGCGGCCGGGGGTGAGCAGTTCTTC. As protein: CASSPDAAGGEQFF.

V gene TRBV11-3 combines with J gene TRBJ2-2; 7 positions match TRBD1. The CDR3 is 15 amino acids. Germline CDR1 is SGHNT and CDR2 is YENEEA. The junction had 5 bases not matched to a gene; V was cut back by 5 bases and J by 2 bases. The CDR3 loop reads CASSPHRGNTGELFF. The CDR3 DNA reads as TGTGCCAGCAGCCCTCACAGGGGAAACACCGGGGAGCTGTTTTTT.

The count of this clone is one. The junction departs from germline at one end; a sequencing error may be responsible. This rearrangement joins TRBV25-1 to TRBJ1-5, with TRBD1 matching over 8 bases. Germline assignment: CDR1 MGHDK and CDR2 SYGVNS. This CDR3 is built from 15 residues. The CDR3: CASGGSQGGNQPQNF. CDR3 coding DNA: TGTGCCAGCGGTGGGTCACAGGGGGGTAATCAGCCCCAGAATTTT.

The V gene is TRBV7-9, the J gene TRBJ2-7, with 11 bases matching TRBD1. With V trimmed by 5 bases and J by 4 bases, 7 bases remained unmatched. The CDR3 runs to 15 residues. Germline V gives CDR1 SEHNR, CDR2 FQNEAQ (reference sequence). CDR3 in amino acids: CASSQPGQGGYEQYF. The CDR3 DNA reads as TGTGCCAGCAGCCAGCCGGGACAGGGGGGTTACGAGCAGTACTTC.